Listed below are T cell receptor beta chains from one sample, sequenced in a study of neurological immune-mediated disorders. TCRdb ran MiXCR on the 5' RACE reads and lists one entry per CDR3 protein. The repertoire consists of 40,000 to 45,000 distinct CDR3 sequences, with 12% occurring once and the leading ten covering 1.3%. Material for sequencing was PBMCs. These receptors all stem from a female donor in good health. Each CDR3 is given with its conserved first and last residue. Size is stated for part of the rows, as once, few or many counts, or as a class when the clone is expanded.

clone_size: many; j_call: TRBJ2-1; v_call: TRBV20-1; cdr3_aa: CSGTSGVLRGEQFF
clone_size: many; j_call: TRBJ1-4; v_call: TRBV5-1; cdr3_aa: CASSEQGWNEKLFF
clone_size: many; j_call: TRBJ2-7; v_call: TRBV20-1; cdr3_aa: CSARGDTQREQYF
clone_size: many; j_call: TRBJ1-2; v_call: TRBV7-2; cdr3_aa: CASSQGAAGGLGAGYTF
clone_size: NA; j_call: TRBJ1-3; v_call: TRBV12-3/TRBV12-4; cdr3_aa: CASGDSTGDLSSGNTIYF
clone_size: many; j_call: TRBJ2-1; v_call: TRBV5-1; cdr3_aa: CASSLEGTRIWEVF
clone_size: many; j_call: TRBJ2-7; v_call: TRBV6-5; cdr3_aa: CASSEGQGGIYEQYF
clone_size: many; j_call: TRBJ1-2; v_call: TRBV20-1; cdr3_aa: CSASSTEGGYTF
clone_size: NA; j_call: TRBJ1-1; v_call: TRBV7-9; cdr3_aa: CASSFKGGGFTEAFF
clone_size: many; j_call: TRBJ2-1; v_call: TRBV10-3; cdr3_aa: CAISESGREQFF
clone_size: many; j_call: TRBJ2-2; v_call: TRBV5-1; cdr3_aa: CASSLVSSGFTGELFF
clone_size: many; j_call: TRBJ1-5; v_call: TRBV12-3/TRBV12-4; cdr3_aa: CASSFDGQGNQPQHF
clone_size: once; j_call: TRBJ1-1; v_call: TRBV18; cdr3_aa: CASSPSGAGVGTEAFF
clone_size: many; j_call: TRBJ2-1; v_call: TRBV6-6; cdr3_aa: CASSSLESGGQIGEQFF
clone_size: many; j_call: TRBJ1-1; v_call: TRBV5-1; cdr3_aa: CASSLGQGGLMNTEAFF
clone_size: many; j_call: TRBJ1-2; v_call: TRBV20-1; cdr3_aa: CSAGPEDRVDYGYTF
clone_size: NA; j_call: TRBJ2-7; v_call: TRBV7-3; cdr3_aa: CASSLNGQGAYEQYF
clone_size: NA; j_call: TRBJ1-5; v_call: TRBV6-1; cdr3_aa: CASSEVGRADNQPQHF
clone_size: many; j_call: TRBJ2-1; v_call: TRBV6-2/TRBV6-3; cdr3_aa: CASRGAGGLYNEQFF
clone_size: many; j_call: TRBJ2-1; v_call: TRBV5-1; cdr3_aa: CASSPYGQGTHNEQFF
clone_size: many; j_call: TRBJ2-3; v_call: TRBV12-3/TRBV12-4; cdr3_aa: CASILQNSGTDTQYF
clone_size: many; j_call: TRBJ1-1; v_call: TRBV27; cdr3_aa: CASSLQGALTEAFF
clone_size: many; j_call: TRBJ1-6; v_call: TRBV5-1; cdr3_aa: CASSPQGGNSPLHF
clone_size: many; j_call: TRBJ2-3; v_call: TRBV20-1; cdr3_aa: CSAIPGMGTDTQYF
clone_size: NA; j_call: TRBJ2-7; v_call: TRBV5-1; cdr3_aa: CASSLTDRGQDEQYF
clone_size: NA; j_call: TRBJ1-1; v_call: TRBV10-3; cdr3_aa: CAISESYGQAEAFF
clone_size: many; j_call: TRBJ1-1; v_call: TRBV6-6; cdr3_aa: CASSSRGAVGNTEAFF
clone_size: many; j_call: TRBJ2-7; v_call: TRBV9; cdr3_aa: CASSLGLAGGSHEQYF
clone_size: many; j_call: TRBJ2-2; v_call: TRBV11-2; cdr3_aa: CAASSLTGELFF
clone_size: many; j_call: TRBJ2-5; v_call: TRBV20-1; cdr3_aa: CSASLGGVYQETQYF
clone_size: many; j_call: TRBJ1-5; v_call: TRBV4-1; cdr3_aa: CASSLDRDRETQPQHF
clone_size: many; j_call: TRBJ2-5; v_call: TRBV12-3/TRBV12-4; cdr3_aa: CASTRTGQETQYF
clone_size: few; j_call: TRBJ2-6; v_call: TRBV12-3/TRBV12-4; cdr3_aa: CASSFRLRGRSGEGANVLTF
clone_size: many; j_call: TRBJ1-2; v_call: TRBV20-1; cdr3_aa: CSALRGSYGYTF
clone_size: NA; j_call: TRBJ2-1; v_call: TRBV12-3/TRBV12-4; cdr3_aa: CASSVSVLIYDQFF
clone_size: many; j_call: TRBJ1-1; v_call: TRBV15; cdr3_aa: CATSTSPGQGNTEAFF
clone_size: NA; j_call: TRBJ2-2; v_call: TRBV12-3/TRBV12-4; cdr3_aa: CASSQGLDTGELFF
clone_size: many; j_call: TRBJ1-2; v_call: TRBV12-3/TRBV12-4; cdr3_aa: CASSFGQGFGYTF
clone_size: many; j_call: TRBJ1-6; v_call: TRBV5-1; cdr3_aa: CASSLTSPYNSPLHF
clone_size: many; j_call: TRBJ1-4; v_call: TRBV6-6; cdr3_aa: CASSRGETATNEKLFF
clone_size: many; j_call: TRBJ2-3; v_call: TRBV7-6; cdr3_aa: CASSLDPGITDTQYF
clone_size: many; j_call: TRBJ2-1; v_call: TRBV29-1; cdr3_aa: CSVGEGAFYNEQFF
clone_size: many; j_call: TRBJ1-6; v_call: TRBV27; cdr3_aa: CASKPAITENNSPLHF
clone_size: many; j_call: TRBJ2-3; v_call: TRBV5-5; cdr3_aa: CASSLVGPGTDTQYF
clone_size: NA; j_call: TRBJ2-1; v_call: TRBV24-1; cdr3_aa: CATSKDRGLYNEQFF
clone_size: many; j_call: TRBJ1-1; v_call: TRBV29-1; cdr3_aa: CSVEGLMNTEAFF
clone_size: many; j_call: TRBJ2-1; v_call: TRBV12-3/TRBV12-4; cdr3_aa: CASSPGVSSYNEQFF
clone_size: few; j_call: TRBJ2-2; v_call: TRBV27; cdr3_aa: CASRPLGAGELFF
clone_size: many; j_call: TRBJ1-1; v_call: TRBV9; cdr3_aa: CASSPGRGNTEAFF